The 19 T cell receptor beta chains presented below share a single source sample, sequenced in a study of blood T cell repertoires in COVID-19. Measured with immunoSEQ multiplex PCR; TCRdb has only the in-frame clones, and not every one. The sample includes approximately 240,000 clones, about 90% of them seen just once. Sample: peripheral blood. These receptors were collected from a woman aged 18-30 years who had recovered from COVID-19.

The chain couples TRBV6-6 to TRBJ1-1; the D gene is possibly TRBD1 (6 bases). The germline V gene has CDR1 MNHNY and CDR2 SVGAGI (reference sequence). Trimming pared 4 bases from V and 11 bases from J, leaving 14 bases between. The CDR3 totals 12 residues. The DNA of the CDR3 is TGTGCCAGCAGTTCTGACAGGTGGGGCGCTTTCTTT. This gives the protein CASSSDRWGAFF.

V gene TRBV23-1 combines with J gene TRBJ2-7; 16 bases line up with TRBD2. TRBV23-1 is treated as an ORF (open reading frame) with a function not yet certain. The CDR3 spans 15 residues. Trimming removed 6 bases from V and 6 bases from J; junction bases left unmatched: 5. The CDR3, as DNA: TGCGCCAGCAGACCGGGACTAGCGGGAGGGTGCGAGCAGTACTTC. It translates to CASRPGLAGGCEQYF.

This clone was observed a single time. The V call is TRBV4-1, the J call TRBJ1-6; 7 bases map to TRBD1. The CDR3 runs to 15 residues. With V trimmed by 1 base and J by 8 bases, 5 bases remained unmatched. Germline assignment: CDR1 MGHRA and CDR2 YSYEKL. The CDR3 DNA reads TGCGCCAGCAGCCAAGGGTATGACAGGGATTCACCCCTCCACTTT. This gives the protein CASSQGYDRDSPLHF.

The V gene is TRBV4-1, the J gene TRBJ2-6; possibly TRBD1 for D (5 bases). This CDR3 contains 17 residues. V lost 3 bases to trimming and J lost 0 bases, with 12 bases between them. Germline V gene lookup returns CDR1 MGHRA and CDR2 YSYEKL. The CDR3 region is CASSHPTASSGANVLTF. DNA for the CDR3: TGCGCCAGCAGCCACCCGACAGCCAGCTCTGGGGCCAACGTCCTGACTTTC.

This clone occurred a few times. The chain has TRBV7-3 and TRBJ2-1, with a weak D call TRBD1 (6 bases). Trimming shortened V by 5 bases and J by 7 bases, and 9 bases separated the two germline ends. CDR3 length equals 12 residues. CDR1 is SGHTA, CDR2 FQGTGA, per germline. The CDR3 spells CASSRDINEQFF. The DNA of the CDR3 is TGTGCCAGCAGCCGGGACATTAATGAGCAGTTCTTC.

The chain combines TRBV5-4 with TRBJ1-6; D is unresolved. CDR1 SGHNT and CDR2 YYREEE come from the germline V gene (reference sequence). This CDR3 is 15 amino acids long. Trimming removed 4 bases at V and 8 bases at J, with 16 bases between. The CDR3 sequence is CASSPVGQADSPLHF. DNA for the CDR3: TGTGCCAGCAGCCCCGTCGGCCAGGCCGATTCACCCCTCCACTTT.

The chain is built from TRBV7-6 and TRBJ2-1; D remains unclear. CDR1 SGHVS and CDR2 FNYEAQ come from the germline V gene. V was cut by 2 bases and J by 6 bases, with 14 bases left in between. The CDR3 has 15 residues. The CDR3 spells CASSLSSAVFNEQFF. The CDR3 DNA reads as TGTGCCAGCAGCTTAAGTTCGGCGGTCTTCAATGAGCAGTTCTTC.

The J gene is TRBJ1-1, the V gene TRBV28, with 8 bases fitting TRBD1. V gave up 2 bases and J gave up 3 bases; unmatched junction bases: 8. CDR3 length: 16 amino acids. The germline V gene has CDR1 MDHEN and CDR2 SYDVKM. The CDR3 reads CASSLNRGSTYTEAFF. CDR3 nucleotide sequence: TGTGCCAGCAGTTTAAACAGGGGGTCGACGTACACTGAAGCTTTCTTT. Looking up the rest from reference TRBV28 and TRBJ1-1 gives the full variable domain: DVKVTQSSRYLVKRTGEKVFLECVQDMDHENMFWYRQDPGLGLRLIYFSYDVKMKEKGDIPEGYSVSREKKERFSLILESASTNQTSMYLCASSLNRGSTYTEAFFGQGTRLTVV.

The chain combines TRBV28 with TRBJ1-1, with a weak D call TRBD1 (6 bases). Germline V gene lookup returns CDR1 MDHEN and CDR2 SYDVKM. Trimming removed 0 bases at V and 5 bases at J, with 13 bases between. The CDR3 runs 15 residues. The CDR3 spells CASSLWGGARTEAFF. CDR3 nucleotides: TGTGCCAGCAGTTTATGGGGGGGGGCGCGTACTGAAGCTTTCTTT.

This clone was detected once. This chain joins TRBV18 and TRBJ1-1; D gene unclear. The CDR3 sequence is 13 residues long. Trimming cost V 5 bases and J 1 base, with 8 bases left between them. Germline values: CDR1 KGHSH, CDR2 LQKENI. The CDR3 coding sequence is TGTGCCAGCTCAGGAGGGAGGAACACTGAAGCTTTCTTT. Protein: CASSGGRNTEAFF.

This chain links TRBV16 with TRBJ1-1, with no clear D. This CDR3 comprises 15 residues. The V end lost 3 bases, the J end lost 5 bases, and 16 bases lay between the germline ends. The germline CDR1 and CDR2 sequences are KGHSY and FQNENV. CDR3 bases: TGTGCCAGCAGCCAGAGGACGGGAGAGAGTACTGAAGCTTTCTTT. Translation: CASSQRTGESTEAFF.

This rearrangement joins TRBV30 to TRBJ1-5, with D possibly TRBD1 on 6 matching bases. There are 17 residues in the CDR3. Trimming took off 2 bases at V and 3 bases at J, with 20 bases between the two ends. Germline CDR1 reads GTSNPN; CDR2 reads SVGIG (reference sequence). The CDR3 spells CAWSKGWVRGSNQPQHF. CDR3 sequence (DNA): TGTGCCTGGAGTAAGGGGTGGGTCAGGGGTTCCAATCAGCCCCAGCATTTT.

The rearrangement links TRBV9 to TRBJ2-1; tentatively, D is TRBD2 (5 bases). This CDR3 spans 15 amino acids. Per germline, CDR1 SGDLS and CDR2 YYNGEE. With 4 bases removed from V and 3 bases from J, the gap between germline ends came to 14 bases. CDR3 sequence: CASSPREKGYNEQFF. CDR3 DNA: TGTGCCAGCAGCCCGAGGGAGAAGGGCTACAATGAGCAGTTCTTC.

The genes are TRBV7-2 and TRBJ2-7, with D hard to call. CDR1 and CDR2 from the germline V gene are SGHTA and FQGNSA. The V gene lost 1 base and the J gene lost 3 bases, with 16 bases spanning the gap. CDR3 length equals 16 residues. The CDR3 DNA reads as TGTGCCAGCAGCTTAGACGCCAACCCTTCAGTCTACGAGCAGTACTTC. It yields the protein CASSLDANPSVYEQYF.

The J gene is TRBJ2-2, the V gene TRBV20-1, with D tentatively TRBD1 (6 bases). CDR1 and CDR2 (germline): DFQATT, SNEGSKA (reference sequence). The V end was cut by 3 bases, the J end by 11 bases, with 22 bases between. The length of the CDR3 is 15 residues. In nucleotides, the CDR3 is TGCAGTGCTAGTCCTCCAGGGGACCGAGGTTTAGAGCTGTTTTTT. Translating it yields CSASPPGDRGLELFF.

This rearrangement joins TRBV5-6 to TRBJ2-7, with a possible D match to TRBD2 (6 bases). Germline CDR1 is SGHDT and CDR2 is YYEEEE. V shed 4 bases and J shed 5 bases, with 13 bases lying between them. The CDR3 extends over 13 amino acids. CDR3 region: CASSGRDWNEQYF. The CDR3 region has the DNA TGTGCCAGCAGCGGAAGGGACTGGAACGAGCAGTACTTC.

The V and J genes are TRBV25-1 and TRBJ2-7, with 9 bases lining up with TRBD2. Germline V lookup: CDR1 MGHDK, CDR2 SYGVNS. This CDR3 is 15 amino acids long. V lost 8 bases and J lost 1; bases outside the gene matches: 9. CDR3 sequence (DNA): TGTGCCAGCCAGGGTCCAGCGGGAGGATCCTACGAGCAGTACTTC. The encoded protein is CASQGPAGGSYEQYF.

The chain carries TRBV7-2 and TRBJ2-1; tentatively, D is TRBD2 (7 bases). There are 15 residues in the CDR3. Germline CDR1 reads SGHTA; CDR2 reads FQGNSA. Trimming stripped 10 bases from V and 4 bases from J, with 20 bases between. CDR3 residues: CAIGGRRGPYNEQFF. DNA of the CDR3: TGTGCCATTGGGGGACGGCGGGGGCCTTACAATGAGCAGTTCTTC.

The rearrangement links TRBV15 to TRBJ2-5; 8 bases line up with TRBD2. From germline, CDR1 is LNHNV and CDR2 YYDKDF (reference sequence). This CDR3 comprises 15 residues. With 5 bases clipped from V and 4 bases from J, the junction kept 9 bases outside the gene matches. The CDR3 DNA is TGTGCCACCAGCCATAGACTAGCGCGGCGAGAGACCCAGTACTTC. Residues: CATSHRLARRETQYF.